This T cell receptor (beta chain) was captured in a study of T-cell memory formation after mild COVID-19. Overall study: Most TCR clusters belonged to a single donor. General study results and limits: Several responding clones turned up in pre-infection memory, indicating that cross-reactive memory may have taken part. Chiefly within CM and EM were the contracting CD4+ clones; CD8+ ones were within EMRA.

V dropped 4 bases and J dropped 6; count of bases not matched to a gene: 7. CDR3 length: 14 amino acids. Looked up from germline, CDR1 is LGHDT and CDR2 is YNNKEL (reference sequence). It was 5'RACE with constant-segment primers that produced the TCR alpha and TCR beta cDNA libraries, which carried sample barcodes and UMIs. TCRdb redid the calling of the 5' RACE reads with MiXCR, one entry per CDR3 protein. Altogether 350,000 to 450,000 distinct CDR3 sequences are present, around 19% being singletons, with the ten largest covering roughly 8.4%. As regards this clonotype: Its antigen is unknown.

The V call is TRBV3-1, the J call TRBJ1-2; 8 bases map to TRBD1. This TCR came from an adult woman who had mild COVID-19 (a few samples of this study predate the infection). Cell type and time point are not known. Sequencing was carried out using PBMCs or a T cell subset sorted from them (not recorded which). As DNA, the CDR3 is TGTGCCAGCAGCCGAGGACAGGGAGGAAATGGCTACACCTTC. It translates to CASSRGQGGNGYTF.